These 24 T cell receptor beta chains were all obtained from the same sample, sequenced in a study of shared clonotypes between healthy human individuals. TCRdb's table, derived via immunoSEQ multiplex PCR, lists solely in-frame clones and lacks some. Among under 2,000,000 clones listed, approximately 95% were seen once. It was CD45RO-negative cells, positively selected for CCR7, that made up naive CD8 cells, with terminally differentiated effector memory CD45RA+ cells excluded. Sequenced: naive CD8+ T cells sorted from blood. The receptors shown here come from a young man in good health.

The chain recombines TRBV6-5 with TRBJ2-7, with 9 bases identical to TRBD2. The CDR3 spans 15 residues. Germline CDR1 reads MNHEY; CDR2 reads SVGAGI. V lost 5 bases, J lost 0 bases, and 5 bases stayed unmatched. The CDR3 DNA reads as TGTGCCAGCAGTCGGACTAGCGACCTCTCCTACGAGCAGTACTTC. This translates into CASSRTSDLSYEQYF.

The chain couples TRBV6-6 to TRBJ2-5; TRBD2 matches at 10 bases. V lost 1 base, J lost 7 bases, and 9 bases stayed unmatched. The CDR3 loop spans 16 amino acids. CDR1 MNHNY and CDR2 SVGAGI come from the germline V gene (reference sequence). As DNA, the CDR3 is TGTGCCAGCAGTTACTTCGGACTAGCGGACAAAGGGACCCAGTACTTC. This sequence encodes CASSYFGLADKGTQYF.

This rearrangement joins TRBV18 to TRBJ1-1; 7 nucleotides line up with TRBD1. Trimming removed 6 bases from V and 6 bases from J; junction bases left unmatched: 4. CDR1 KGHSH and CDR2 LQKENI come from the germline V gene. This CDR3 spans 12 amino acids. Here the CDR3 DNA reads TGTGCCAGCTCCCCCGGGACAGCTGAAGCTTTCTTT. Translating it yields CASSPGTAEAFF.

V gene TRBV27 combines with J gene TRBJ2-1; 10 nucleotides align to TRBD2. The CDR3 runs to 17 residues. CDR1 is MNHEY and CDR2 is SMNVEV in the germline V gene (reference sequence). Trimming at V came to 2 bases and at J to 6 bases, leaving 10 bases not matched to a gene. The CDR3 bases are TGTGCCAGCAGTTTACTTTCCCCTAGCGGGAGTGCCAATGAGCAGTTCTTC. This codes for CASSLLSPSGSANEQFF.

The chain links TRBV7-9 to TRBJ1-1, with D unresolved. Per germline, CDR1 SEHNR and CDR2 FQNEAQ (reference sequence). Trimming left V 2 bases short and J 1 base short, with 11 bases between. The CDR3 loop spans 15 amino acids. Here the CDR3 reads CASSLLLRANTEAFF. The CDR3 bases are TGTGCCAGCAGCTTACTTCTGAGGGCGAACACTGAAGCTTTCTTT.

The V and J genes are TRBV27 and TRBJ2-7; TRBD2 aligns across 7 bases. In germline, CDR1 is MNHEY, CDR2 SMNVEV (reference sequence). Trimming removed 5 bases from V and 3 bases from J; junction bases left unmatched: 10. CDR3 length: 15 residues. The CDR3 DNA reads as TGTGCCAGCAGTCTCGTAGGGAGGGGCCTCTACGAGCAGTACTTC. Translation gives CASSLVGRGLYEQYF.

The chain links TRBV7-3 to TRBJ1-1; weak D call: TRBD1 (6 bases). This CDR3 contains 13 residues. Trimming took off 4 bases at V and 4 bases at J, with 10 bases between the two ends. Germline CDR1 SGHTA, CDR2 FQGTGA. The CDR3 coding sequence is TGTGCCAGCAGCTCACTACAGGGCACTGAAGCTTTCTTT. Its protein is CASSSLQGTEAFF.

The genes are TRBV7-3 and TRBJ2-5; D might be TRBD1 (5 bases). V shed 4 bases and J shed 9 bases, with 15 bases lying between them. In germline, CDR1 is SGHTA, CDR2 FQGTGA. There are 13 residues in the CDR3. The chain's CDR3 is CASSSQGNSAQYF. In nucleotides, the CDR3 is TGTGCCAGCAGCTCCCAGGGTAACTCGGCCCAGTACTTC.

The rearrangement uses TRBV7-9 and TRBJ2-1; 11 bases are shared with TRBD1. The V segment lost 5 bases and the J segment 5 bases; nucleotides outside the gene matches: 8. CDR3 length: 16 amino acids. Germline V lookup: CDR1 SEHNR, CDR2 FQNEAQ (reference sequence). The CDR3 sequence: CASSPGTGGMDNEQFF. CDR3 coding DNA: TGTGCCAGCAGCCCCGGGACAGGGGGTATGGACAATGAGCAGTTCTTC.

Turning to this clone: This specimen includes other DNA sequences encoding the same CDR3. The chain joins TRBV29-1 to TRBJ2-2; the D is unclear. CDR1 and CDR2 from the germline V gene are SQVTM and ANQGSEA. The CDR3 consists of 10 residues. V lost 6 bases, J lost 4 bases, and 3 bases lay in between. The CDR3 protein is CSVLTGELFF. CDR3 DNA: TGCAGCGTCCTCACCGGGGAGCTGTTTTTT.

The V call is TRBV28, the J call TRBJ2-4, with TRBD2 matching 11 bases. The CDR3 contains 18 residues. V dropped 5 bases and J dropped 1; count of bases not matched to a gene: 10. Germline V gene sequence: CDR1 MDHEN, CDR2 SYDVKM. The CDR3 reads CASSGETSGDSAKNIQYF. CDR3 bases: TGTGCCAGCAGTGGGGAGACTAGCGGGGACTCCGCCAAAAACATTCAGTACTTC.

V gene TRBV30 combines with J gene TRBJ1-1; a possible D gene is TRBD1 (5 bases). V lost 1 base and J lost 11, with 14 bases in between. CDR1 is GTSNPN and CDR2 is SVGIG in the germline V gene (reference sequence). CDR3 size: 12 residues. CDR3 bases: TGTGCCTGGAGTGAGACCGGGGCCTGGGCTTTCTTT. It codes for CAWSETGAWAFF. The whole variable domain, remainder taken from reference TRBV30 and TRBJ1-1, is SQTIHQWPATLVQPVGSPLSLECTVEGTSNPNLYWYRQAAGRGLQLLFYSVGIGQISSEVPQNLSASRPQDRQFILSSKKLLLSDSGFYLCAWSETGAWAFFGQGTRLTVV.

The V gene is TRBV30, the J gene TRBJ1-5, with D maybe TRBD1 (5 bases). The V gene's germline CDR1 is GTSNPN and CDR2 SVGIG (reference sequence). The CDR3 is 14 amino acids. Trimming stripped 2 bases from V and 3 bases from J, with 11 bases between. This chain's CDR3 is CAWSSQVNNQPQHF. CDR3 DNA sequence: TGTGCCTGGAGTTCACAGGTGAACAATCAGCCCCAGCATTTT.

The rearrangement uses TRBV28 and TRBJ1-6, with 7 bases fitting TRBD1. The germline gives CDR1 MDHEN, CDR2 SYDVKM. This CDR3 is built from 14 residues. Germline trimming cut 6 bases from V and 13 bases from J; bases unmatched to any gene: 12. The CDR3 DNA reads TGTGCCAGCAGCCCAACAGGGGAGGAAGGGCCCCTCCACTTT. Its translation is CASSPTGEEGPLHF.

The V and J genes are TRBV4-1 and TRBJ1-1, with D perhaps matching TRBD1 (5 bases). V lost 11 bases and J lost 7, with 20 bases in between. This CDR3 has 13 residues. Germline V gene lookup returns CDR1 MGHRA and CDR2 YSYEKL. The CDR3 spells CAGLPSAGGEAFF. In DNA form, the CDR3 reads TGCGCCGGTTTGCCCTCGGCGGGGGGTGAAGCTTTCTTT.

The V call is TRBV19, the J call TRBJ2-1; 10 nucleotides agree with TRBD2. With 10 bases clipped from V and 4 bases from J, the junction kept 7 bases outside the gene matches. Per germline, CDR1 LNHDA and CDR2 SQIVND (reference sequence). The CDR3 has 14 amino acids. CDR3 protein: CATRGLAFYNEQFF. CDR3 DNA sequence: TGTGCCACCCGGGGACTAGCGTTTTACAATGAGCAGTTCTTC. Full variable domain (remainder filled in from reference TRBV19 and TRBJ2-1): DGGITQSPKYLFRKEGQNVTLSCEQNLNHDAMYWYRQDPGQGLRLIYYSQIVNDFQKGDIAEGYSVSREKKESFPLTVTSAQKNPTAFYLCATRGLAFYNEQFFGPGTRLTVL.

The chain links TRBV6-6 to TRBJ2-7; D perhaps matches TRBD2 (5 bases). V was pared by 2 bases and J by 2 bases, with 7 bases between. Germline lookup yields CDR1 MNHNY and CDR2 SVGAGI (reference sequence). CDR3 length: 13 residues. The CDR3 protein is CASSYERAYEQYF. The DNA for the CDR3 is TGTGCCAGCAGTTACGAGAGGGCCTACGAGCAGTACTTC.

CDR3 in DNA: TGTGCCAGCAGCTTAGGCAGCAGGGGTGGGGAGACCCAGTACTTC. Its translation: CASSLGSRGGETQYF. This chain links TRBV13 with TRBJ2-5; D is perhaps TRBD1 (6 bases). Germline CDR1 and CDR2: PRHDT and FYEKMQ (reference sequence). The V gene lost 0 bases and the J gene lost 5 bases, with 13 bases spanning the gap. There are 15 residues in the CDR3.

CDR3 DNA: TGTGCCAGCAGTGTCCGAGGACAGGGGGCCTACGAGCAGTACTTC. This sequence encodes CASSVRGQGAYEQYF. This sequence joins TRBV11-2 and TRBJ2-7; 10 bases align to TRBD1. V lost 6 bases to trimming and J lost 2 bases; unmatched junction nucleotides: 7. From germline, CDR1 is SGHAT and CDR2 FQNNGV. This CDR3 has 15 residues.

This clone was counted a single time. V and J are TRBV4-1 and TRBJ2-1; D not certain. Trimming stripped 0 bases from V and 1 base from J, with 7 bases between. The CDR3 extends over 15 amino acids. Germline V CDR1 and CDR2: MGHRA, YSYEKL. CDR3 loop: CASSQDQGSYNEQFF. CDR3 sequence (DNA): TGCGCCAGCAGCCAAGATCAAGGGTCCTACAATGAGCAGTTCTTC.

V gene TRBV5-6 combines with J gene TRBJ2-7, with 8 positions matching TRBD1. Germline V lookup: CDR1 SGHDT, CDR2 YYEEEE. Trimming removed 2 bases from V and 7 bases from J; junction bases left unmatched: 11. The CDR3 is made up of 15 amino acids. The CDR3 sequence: CASSFGTGNMGEQYF. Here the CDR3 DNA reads TGTGCCAGCAGCTTCGGGACAGGCAATATGGGGGAGCAGTACTTC.

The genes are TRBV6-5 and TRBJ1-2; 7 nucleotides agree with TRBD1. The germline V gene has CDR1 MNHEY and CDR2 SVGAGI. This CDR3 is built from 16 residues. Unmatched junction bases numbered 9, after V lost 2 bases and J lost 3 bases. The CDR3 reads CASSYASRGMDYGYTF. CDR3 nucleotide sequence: TGTGCCAGCAGTTACGCGAGCAGGGGGATGGACTATGGCTACACCTTC.

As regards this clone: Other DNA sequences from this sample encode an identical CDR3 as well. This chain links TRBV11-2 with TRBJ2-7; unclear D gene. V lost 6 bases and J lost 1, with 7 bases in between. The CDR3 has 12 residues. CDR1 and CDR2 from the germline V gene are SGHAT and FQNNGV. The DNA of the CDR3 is TGTGCCAGCAGTTTCTATTCCTACGAGCAGTACTTC. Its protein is CASSFYSYEQYF.

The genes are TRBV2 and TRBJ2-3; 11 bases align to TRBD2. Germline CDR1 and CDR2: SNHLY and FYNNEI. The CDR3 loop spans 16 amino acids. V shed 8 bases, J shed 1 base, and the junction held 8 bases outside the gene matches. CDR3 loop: CASAEVLAGGTDTQYF. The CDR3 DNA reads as TGTGCCAGCGCTGAGGTACTAGCGGGGGGCACAGATACGCAGTATTTT.